This TCR beta chain was recovered during a study of cytomegalovirus exposure and HLA in healthy donors. Overall study results and limits: The listing of roughly 160 TCR beta chains classed them as cytomegalovirus-associated.

PCR amplification relied on 60 Vbeta primers (plus 13 Jbeta primers). Using immunoSEQ multiplex PCR, the repertoire was profiled, and TCRdb retains in-frame clones only, with some absent. The sample yields 90,000 to 140,000 clones, over 12% seen once. The CDR3 has 15 amino acids. The V and J ends lost 5 bases and 0 bases, in that order; junction bases with no gene match: 4. Germline CDR1 is SGHRS and CDR2 is YFSETQ. Notes on this clone: What it binds is not known.

Material for sequencing was PBMCs. The clonotype was recovered from a female donor in good health and CMV-seronegative. The chain couples TRBV5-1 to TRBJ2-2; 7 nucleotides agree with TRBD2. CDR3 protein: CASRPGTTNTGELFF. The CDR3 DNA reads as TGCGCCAGCAGGCCCGGGACTACGAACACCGGGGAGCTGTTTTTT.